These T cell receptor beta chains were read from a single sample in a study of early T cells in non-severe SARS-CoV-2 infection. Using its own MiXCR run on the 5' RACE reads, TCRdb lists one record per CDR3 protein. The table records over 30,000 distinct CDR3 sequences, around 6.8% of them present only once. The starting material was whole blood, obtained at baseline. All receptors come from an adult who was a healthcare worker with PCR-confirmed SARS-CoV-2 infection or an uninfected control (not recorded which). CDR3s include the opening cysteine and the closing phenylalanine or tryptophan. Fields, in order: V gene, D gene, CDR3 length, J gene, clone size, CDR3 DNA, CDR3 protein. D genes are given only for firm matches. For some rows the clone size is stated as once, few or many, or as a class when expanded; others skip it.

TRBV14	TRBD1	15	TRBJ1-1	few	TGTGCCAGCAGCCTCATAGGGGGCACGAACACTGAAGCTTTCTTT	CASSLIGGTNTEAFF
TRBV7-9	NA	15	TRBJ1-3	few	TGTGCCAGCAGCGCGCACAGGGAACCTGGAAACACCATATATTTT	CASSAHREPGNTIYF
TRBV29-1	TRBD2	12	TRBJ2-7	many	TGCAGCGTTGTTGCGGGAGAGGGAGAGCAGTACTTC	CSVVAGEGEQYF
TRBV9	TRBD2	17	TRBJ2-1	NA	TGTGCCAGCAGCGTGAGTCGGACTAGCGGGGCCTACAATGAGCAGTTCTTC	CASSVSRTSGAYNEQFF
TRBV7-2	NA	13	TRBJ2-3	NA	TGTGCCAGCAGCAAGTCCTTCACAGATACGCAGTATTTT	CASSKSFTDTQYF
TRBV20-1	NA	13	TRBJ2-7	few	TGCAGTGCTAGAGTACCCGCACGGGTCGAGCAGTACTTC	CSARVPARVEQYF
TRBV20-1	TRBD1	13	TRBJ2-7	many	TGCAGTGCTAGAAAGACAGGGGTTGACGAGCAGTACTTC	CSARKTGVDEQYF
TRBV29-1	NA	13	TRBJ2-1	many	TGCAGCGTTGAAGTGACCAGGGGTAATGAGCAGTTCTTC	CSVEVTRGNEQFF
TRBV4-1	TRBD2	17	TRBJ2-5	many	TGCGCCAGCAGCCAAGAGGCGTTAGCGGGAGGGCAGGGGACCCAGTACTTC	CASSQEALAGGQGTQYF
TRBV20-1	NA	11	TRBJ2-1	few	TGCAGTGCTCGCAAAGACAATGAGCAGTTCTTC	CSARKDNEQFF
TRBV20-1	NA	13	TRBJ1-2	few	TGCAGTGCTAGAGGCAGGGGCTATGGTGGCTACACCTTC	CSARGRGYGGYTF
TRBV5-1	TRBD1	14	TRBJ1-1	NA	TGCGCCAGCAGCGGGGACAGCCTGAACACTGAAGCTTTCTTT	CASSGDSLNTEAFF
TRBV2	NA	13	TRBJ2-2	many	TGTGCCAGCAGTGAAAGCGTTACCGGGGAGCTGTTTTTT	CASSESVTGELFF
TRBV20-1	TRBD2	14	TRBJ2-1	few	TGCAGTGCTAGAGTAGCGGGATTCTACAATGAGCAGTTCTTC	CSARVAGFYNEQFF
TRBV20-1	TRBD1	14	TRBJ1-1	few	TGCAGTGCTAAATCCCGGGACAGGGACACTGAAGCTTTCTTT	CSAKSRDRDTEAFF
TRBV3-1	NA	13	TRBJ1-5	many	TGTGCCAGCAGCCGTACAGGCAATCAGCCCCAGCATTTT	CASSRTGNQPQHF
TRBV11-3	TRBD2	17	TRBJ2-1	many	TGTGCCAGCAGCTTAGACTCGGCGGGAGTCTCCTACAATGAGCAGTTCTTC	CASSLDSAGVSYNEQFF
TRBV20-1	NA	14	TRBJ2-7	NA	TGCAGTGCTAGATATCCGGGATTCGGAGACGAGCAGTACTTC	CSARYPGFGDEQYF
TRBV7-9	NA	12	TRBJ2-4	few	TGTGCCAGCAGCTTGGAGGTTAGCATTCAGTACTTC	CASSLEVSIQYF
TRBV7-8	NA	14	TRBJ2-2	few	TGTGCCAGCAGCTTAAGTTTGAACACCGGGGAGCTGTTTTTT	CASSLSLNTGELFF
TRBV10-2	NA	15	TRBJ2-1	many	TGCGCCAGCAGTGAGGTCAGCCTGTCCTACAATGAGCAGTTCTTC	CASSEVSLSYNEQFF
TRBV7-9	NA	13	TRBJ1-1	NA	TGTGCCAGCAGCCACGAAGGATACACTGAAGTTTTCTTT	CASSHEGYTEVFF
TRBV21-1	NA	14	TRBJ2-7	NA	TGTGCCAGCAGCAAAGGGGGTAGCGGCGCCTCGCAGTACTTC	CASSKGGSGASQYF
TRBV14	NA	13	TRBJ2-3	few	TGTGCCAGCAGCCAAGCGGCTCCAGATACGCAGTATTTT	CASSQAAPDTQYF
TRBV7-2	NA	20	TRBJ2-3	NA	TGTGCCAGCAGCCCCCCCCGTCGACCTTTAGCGACCGCTAGCACAGATACGCAGTATTTT	CASSPPRRPLATASTDTQYF
TRBV28	NA	15	TRBJ1-5	NA	TGTGCCAGCAAGAGTACTGGCCCTGGAACTCAGCCCCAGCATTTT	CASKSTGPGTQPQHF
TRBV13	NA	14	TRBJ1-1	many	TGTGCCAGCATGAGACTACGGGATAACACTGAAGCTTTCTTT	CASMRLRDNTEAFF
TRBV6-6	NA	14	TRBJ2-1	many	TGTGCCAGCAGTTACGATGTGGGAGCGGGTGAGCAGTTCTTC	CASSYDVGAGEQFF
TRBV7-8	NA	15	TRBJ1-1	many	TGTGCCAGCAGCCCTGGCGTGGGGCATAACACTGAAGCTTTCTTT	CASSPGVGHNTEAFF
TRBV4-1	TRBD1	15	TRBJ1-1	many	TGCGCCAGCAGCCGTCTGGACAGGGAGAACACTGAAGCTTTCTTT	CASSRLDRENTEAFF
TRBV7-8	TRBD1	16	TRBJ1-2	few	TGTGCCAGCACAAACCTCGACAGGGGGCGCAACTATGGCTACACCTTC	CASTNLDRGRNYGYTF
TRBV2	NA	13	TRBJ2-2	many	TGTGCCAGCAGGGCAGACAACACCGGGGAGCTGTTTTTT	CASRADNTGELFF
TRBV20-1	TRBD2	14	TRBJ2-2	NA	TGCAGTGCCACAATAGCGGGAGGTACCGGGGAGCTGTTTTTT	CSATIAGGTGELFF
TRBV28	TRBD2	15	TRBJ2-1	NA	TGTGCCAGCAGTTTATTCCTAGCGGATTACAATGAGCAGTTCTTC	CASSLFLADYNEQFF
TRBV24-1	NA	15	TRBJ2-2	NA	TGTGCCACCAGTGACCAAGACGTGAACACCGGGGAGCTGTTTTTT	CATSDQDVNTGELFF
TRBV25-1	TRBD2	16	TRBJ2-5	NA	TGTGCCAGCACTCCAGGGCGCCCTAGCGGTCAAGAGACCCAGTACTTC	CASTPGRPSGQETQYF
TRBV5-4	NA	13	TRBJ2-5	many	TGTGCCAGCAGCTTGGTCCCTGGGGAGACCCAGTACTTC	CASSLVPGETQYF
TRBV20-1	TRBD1	19	TRBJ2-1	NA	TGCAGTGCTAGCAAGGTTGTTGCTCGCCGGCAGGGGGCCTACAATGAGCAGTTCTTC	CSASKVVARRQGAYNEQFF
TRBV7-9	NA	14	TRBJ1-5	many	TGTGCCAGCAGCCGAGGGGCCCTCAATCAGCCCCAGCATTTT	CASSRGALNQPQHF
TRBV29-1	NA	11	TRBJ2-1	few	TGCAGCGAAAAGACTGGAAATGAGCAGTTCTTC	CSEKTGNEQFF
TRBV9	NA	14	TRBJ2-3	NA	TGTGCCAGCAGCCCCTGGACAGAGACAGATACGCAGTATTTT	CASSPWTETDTQYF
TRBV27	NA	14	TRBJ2-1	few	TGTGCCAGCAGTTTATCGCCTGACTACAATGAGCAGTTCTTC	CASSLSPDYNEQFF
TRBV4-1	NA	16	TRBJ2-3	many	TGCGCCAGCAGCCAAGAGGCGGCGCCTAGCACAGATACGCAGTATTTT	CASSQEAAPSTDTQYF
TRBV4-1	TRBD2	13	TRBJ2-1	few	TGCGCCAGCAGCCAAGACTCCAGCGGGAGGGAGTTCTTC	CASSQDSSGREFF
TRBV10-3	TRBD2	16	TRBJ2-1	NA	TGTGCCATCAGTGATGGGTTGACTGGGACTAGTCCCGAGCAGTTCTTC	CAISDGLTGTSPEQFF